Below, one TCR beta chain is given with its context. It was with 60 Vbeta and 13 Jbeta primers that the PCR ran. Profiled with immunoSEQ multiplex PCR; TCRdb holds only in-frame clones, not every one. The sample lists roughly 110,000 clones, 80% to 90% occurring once. The data were taken from a study of cytomegalovirus exposure and HLA in healthy donors. CDR3 size: 11 residues. Germline assignment: CDR1 SNHLY and CDR2 FYNNEI. Trimming stripped 2 bases from V and 7 bases from J, with 5 bases between. Sequencing was done on a sample of PBMCs. The clonotype comes from a man aged 45-60 years in good health and CMV-seronegative. V and J are TRBV2 and TRBJ2-5, with D unclear. The CDR3 region is CASSESVTQYF. CDR3 sequence (DNA): TGTGCCAGCAGTGAATCTGTGACCCAGTACTTC. Complete variable domain (other parts from reference TRBV2 and TRBJ2-5): EPEVTQTPSHQVTQMGQEVILRCVPISNHLYFYWYRQILGQKVEFLVSFYNNEISEKSEIFDDQFSVERPDGSNFTLKIRSTKLEDSAMYFCASSESVTQYFGPGTRLLVL.